The rows below give T cell receptor beta chains drawn from one sample of a study of T-cell reconstitution after alpha-beta-depleted transplantation in children. TCRdb re-called the PCR reads with MiXCR, one entry per CDR3 protein. The sample lists 500,000 or so distinct CDR3 sequences; 30% to 35% were seen once. Source: PBMCs from the stem cell graft donor, taken from the stem cell graft. Every receptor here comes from a human donor who donated a stem cell graft to a child with aplastic anemia. Each CDR3 is given with its conserved first and last residue.

CDR3 | J | V
CASSTSRDEQFF | TRBJ2-1 | TRBV11-3
CSARVSPTAGGNTIYF | TRBJ1-3 | TRBV20-1
CASRMNGNTIYF | TRBJ1-3 | TRBV5-1
CSARHGAGQSSYNEQFF | TRBJ2-1 | TRBV20-1
CASLGRGGTNTGELFF | TRBJ2-2 | TRBV12-3/TRBV12-4
CSANQLEDRDRVFGRRSGNVLTF | TRBJ2-6 | TRBV20-1
CASSNRTSGSTDTQYF | TRBJ2-3 | TRBV12-3/TRBV12-4
CASSNIGELFF | TRBJ2-2 | TRBV6-6
CASSLNIVDEKLFF | TRBJ1-4 | TRBV7-2
CSASFYSNQPQHF | TRBJ1-5 | TRBV20-1
CSARGARQDQPQHF | TRBJ1-5 | TRBV20-1
CASSLGGDQETQYF | TRBJ2-5 | TRBV12-3/TRBV12-4
CASSFYGGVNEQFF | TRBJ2-1 | TRBV13
CASSHRGSAYEQYF | TRBJ2-7 | TRBV14
CATSRDSYNEQFF | TRBJ2-1 | TRBV15
CASSATSGYNEQFF | TRBJ2-1 | TRBV6-1
CASSRQGANYEQYF | TRBJ2-7 | TRBV12-3/TRBV12-4
CSASGPTDTQYF | TRBJ2-3 | TRBV20-1
CASSLEGTDNTEAFF | TRBJ1-1 | TRBV9
CASSPVDRESEAFF | TRBJ1-1 | TRBV12-3/TRBV12-4
CSASGLPGARDGYTF | TRBJ1-2 | TRBV20-1
CSGRTGGLGQPQHF | TRBJ1-5 | TRBV20-1
CASSSWTGDHGYTF | TRBJ1-2 | TRBV5-1
CASSAWGQLETQYF | TRBJ2-5 | TRBV25-1
CASSTTGDNEKLFF | TRBJ1-4 | TRBV27
CASSQLSPGYEQYF | TRBJ2-7 | TRBV28
CASSEKAQTLLETQYF | TRBJ2-5 | TRBV25-1
CASSLNAGDPETQYF | TRBJ2-5 | TRBV7-2
CASGLMLGSYNEQFF | TRBJ2-1 | TRBV12-5
CSARKGAGDQPQHF | TRBJ1-5 | TRBV20-1
CSVRPSGNTIYF | TRBJ1-3 | TRBV29-1
CSAEIGTSGRHEQFF | TRBJ2-1 | TRBV20-1
CATLQENEQFF | TRBJ2-1 | TRBV15
CSVGTGGTEAFF | TRBJ1-1 | TRBV29-1
CSVITSGRNNEQFF | TRBJ2-1 | TRBV29-1
CSAKGSGSTNTGELFF | TRBJ2-2 | TRBV20-1
CAIYTSGSTDTQYF | TRBJ2-3 | TRBV28
CASSPSPGTGWQYF | TRBJ2-3 | TRBV28
CASSPGTGSRDEQFF | TRBJ2-1 | TRBV18
CASSLALRPGEQFF | TRBJ2-1 | TRBV7-9
CSVELPGGGYEQYF | TRBJ2-7 | TRBV29-1